This T cell receptor beta chain was obtained from a study of PD-L1 blockade in urothelial cancer. About the research overall: Per blood sample, T cells had a median of around 140,000.

Assay used: immunoSEQ multiplex PCR; TCRdb lists only in-frame clones, some missing. The sample lists about 82,000 clones; 87% were seen once. V was clipped by 8 bases and J by 0 bases; unmatched bases: 3. Germline-derived CDR1 and CDR2 are SEHNR and FQNEAQ (reference sequence). CDR3 length equals 16 residues. Locally advanced or metastatic urothelial carcinoma was diagnosed in the patients. Samples were collected from each patient before treatment and during treatment. Each patient gave between 1 and 8 of them in total. The source material was PBMCs, sampled around atezolizumab (anti-PD-L1) treatment. The source is a woman in her 70s with urothelial cancer. J is TRBJ2-6 and V is TRBV7-9; 11 positions agree with TRBD1. This CDR3 is CASYGTGGSGANVLTF. Here the CDR3 DNA reads TGTGCCAGCTACGGGACAGGGGGCTCTGGGGCCAACGTCCTGACTTTC.